The source of this T cell receptor (beta chain) is a study of T-cell memory formation after mild COVID-19. Study information: TCR clusters mostly belonged to single donors.

TCRdb independently ran MiXCR on the 5' RACE reads; one entry per CDR3 protein. The table lists about 270,000 distinct CDR3 sequences, approximately 16% of them singletons, with 20% to 25% in the top ten. Turning to this clonotype: Its antigen remains unknown.

Germline V gives CDR1 MNHEY, CDR2 SVGAGI. The V gene lost 5 bases and the J gene lost 1 base, with 11 bases spanning the gap. The CDR3 covers 15 residues. Notes on the study in general: For second-wave clones that peaked at day 37, SARS-CoV-2 specificity went unverified. CD4/CD8 balance held among clones contracting day 15 to 85, and later expanders leaned CD4+.

The sequence derives from a man aged 18 to 29 who had mild COVID-19 (a few samples of this study predate the infection). Cell type and time point are not known. Sequencing was carried out using PBMCs or a T cell subset sorted from them (not recorded which). The chain combines TRBV6-5 with TRBJ2-2; D possibly corresponds to TRBD1 (5 bases). For the CDR3, the DNA is TGTGCCAGCAGTCTGCGCAGGGTGAACACCGGGGAGCTGTTTTTT. It specifies CASSLRRVNTGELFF.